A single sample is the source of the 4 T cell receptor beta chains below, sequenced in a study of CD8 T cells in Susac syndrome. RNA was extracted with the RNeasy kit, and a quantity of roughly 0.45 to 1 ug was reverse transcribed using random hexamers. TCRdb fed the immunoSEQ multiplex PCR reads into MiXCR, producing one record per CDR3 protein. The sample carries some 96,000 distinct CDR3 sequences, about 95% recorded once. The sequenced sample was CD8+ T cells from PBMCs. The source is a human donor with Susac syndrome.

The chain employs TRBV5-4 and TRBJ2-5; no firm D call. CDR3 size: 12 residues. With 3 bases removed from V and 2 bases from J, the gap between germline ends came to 5 bases. Germline CDR1 reads SGHNT; CDR2 reads YYREEE (reference sequence). The CDR3 region is CASSSPQETQYF. The CDR3 DNA reads TGTGCCAGCAGCTCACCTCAAGAGACCCAGTACTTC. The full variable domain, rest sourced from reference TRBV5-4 and TRBJ2-5, is ETGVTQSPTHLIKTRGQQVTLRCSSQSGHNTVSWYQQALGQGPQFIFQYYREEENGRGNFPPRFSGLQFPNYSSELNVNALELDDSALYLCASSSPQETQYFGPGTRLLVL.

This chain's CDR3 is CASPGTSSYEQYF. CDR3 nucleotide sequence: TGTGCCAGCCCCGGGACTAGCTCCTACGAGCAGTACTTC. The chain combines TRBV2 with TRBJ2-7; 8 bases are a match to TRBD2. The CDR3 has 13 residues. Unmatched junction bases numbered 3, after V lost 8 bases and J lost 0 bases. Germline CDR1 is SNHLY and CDR2 is FYNNEI.

This chain uses TRBV29-1 with TRBJ2-3, with D perhaps TRBD1 or TRBD2 (6 bases each). The germline CDR1 and CDR2 sequences are SQVTM and ANQGSEA. CDR3 length equals 14 residues. Trimming shortened V by 6 bases and J by 2 bases, and 15 bases separated the two germline ends. The CDR3 region is CSVQRGPTTDTQYF. Here the CDR3 DNA reads TGCAGCGTACAACGGGGGCCTACCACAGATACGCAGTATTTT.

The V gene is TRBV6-5, the J gene TRBJ1-1, with D maybe TRBD1 (6 bases). V lost 4 bases and J lost 6, with 15 bases in between. The V gene's germline CDR1 is MNHEY and CDR2 SVGAGI. This CDR3 spans 14 amino acids. CDR3 region: CASSSRTVFAEAFF. The CDR3, as DNA: TGTGCCAGCAGTTCCCGGACAGTTTTTGCTGAAGCTTTCTTT.